Here is one T cell receptor (beta chain) with its context. In the PCR, 60 Vbeta and 13 Jbeta primers were used. Only in-frame clones appear in the TCRdb table, and some are missing; sequencing was by immunoSEQ multiplex PCR. The repertoire holds about 150,000 clones, with around 59% as singletons. This entry belongs to a study of cytomegalovirus exposure and HLA in healthy donors. Sequenced input: PBMCs. The clonotype comes from a male donor in good health and CMV-seronegative.

CDR3 coding DNA: TGTGCCAGCAGAGTACTAGCGGGGGACGCATACGAGCAGTACTTC. It is translated as CASRVLAGDAYEQYF. V is TRBV2 and J is TRBJ2-7; 11 positions match TRBD2. The germline V gene has CDR1 SNHLY and CDR2 FYNNEI. The ends lost 6 bases at V and 4 bases at J; junction bases unmatched: 8. The CDR3 extends over 15 amino acids.